This T cell receptor (beta chain) was found in a study of human T cells and chemical hapten exposure (dated by TCRdb to the early 2020s). Broadly, across the study: For sensitization, 2% DPC in acetone was applied to a roughly 2 cm by roughly 2 cm area of upper inner arm skin. Throughout the roughly 26-week study period, patients were also given weekly therapeutic DPC doses on the scalp. Patch testing was done on the upper back using Finn chambers containing 0.01% DPC, and results were scored after 6 days according to International Contact Dermatitis Research Group standards. Alopecia areata with under or over 50% scalp involvement, alopecia totalis and alopecia universalis were represented in the patient cohort, which was mostly female. Libraries were combined into a pool for sequencing, and differences in TCR yield between samples came mainly from small differences in library volumes within the pool. This study followed changes in the peripheral blood TCR repertoire in vivo during primary and secondary sensitization of alopecia patients to the hapten diphenylcyclopropenone (DPC). Blood was sampled from patients pre-sensitization (week 0) and at 2, 6 and about 24 weeks after DPC sensitization. Twenty-nine alopecia patients gave blood for TCR sequencing at one to four time points (pre-sensitization, 2, 6 and 24 weeks).

Sample time point, as interpreted from the label and publication: patch test 3, about 24 weeks after DPC sensitization. The treatment or condition label corresponds to: therapeutic diphenylcyclopropenone sensitization with weekly scalp DPC. At every patch-test visit, the blood draw took place before the patch test was put on. Patients were considered eligible if aged 18 to 70, diagnosed with alopecia and deemed suitable for DPC therapy, and patients were excluded if pregnant. Total RNA was extracted from unfractionated whole blood that had been collected in Tempus Blood RNA tubes. Preparation of the library involved RACE. Sequencing used a NextSeq 500. During library preparation, unique molecular identifiers were attached to individual cDNA molecules so that TCRs could be counted quantitatively and reproducibly. Each blood RNA sample was used to sequence both TCR alpha and TCR beta chains. In the source study's methods: A median of roughly 100,000 TCRs per sample was observed, with a range of about 23,224 to 700,000. The Decombinator software suite was used to annotate V, J and CDR3 in the TCR reads. For the PS versus PT1 abundance plots, all samples were subsampled to the same number of TCRs (28,000). TCRs were defined as expanded if absent before sensitization and observed at least eight times at the 2-week time point. The public reads were reanalyzed by TCRdb: fastp trimming at Q25, MiXCR alignment, in-frame beta chains only. For every CDR3 protein sequence, its rows merge into one entry that carries the most common genes and DNA. Here the V and J calls rest on TCRdb's processing, not on the authors' analysis. Here the sample has 95,000 to 150,000 distinct CDR3 sequences; approximately 10% occur a single time. The ten largest account for around 2.2% of the sample.

CDR1 is given as LGHNA and CDR2 as YNFKEQ, both from the germline V gene. Here V drops 4 bases and J drops 6 bases, and the junction holds 6 bases not matched to any gene. From cysteine to phenylalanine, the CDR3 is 14 amino acids long. The only DNA kept is the CDR3, 42 bases in frame from the first base. What the work shows at the level of the full study, not this receptor alone: No change with DPC sensitization was found in the number of TCRs above 1 in 1000 frequency, and no evidence of global repertoire structure alterations was found. Repeated subsampling changed both the strength of the expansion versus patch-test correlation and the threshold at which the correlation became significant. All patients had alopecia, a presumed autoimmune disease, so their immune response might differ from that of healthy individuals. Significantly more large CDR3 similarity clusters were formed by expanded TCRs than by pre-sensitization or healthy control sets, consistent with antigen-driven responses. Patch test score was positively correlated with the number of PT1 expanded TCRs, with significance at thresholds 8, 16 and 32 but not at 4.

Details on this clonotype: Its antigen is still unknown. No base qualities exist here, and no much larger clone lies one base off it.

The sequence is built from TRBV4-2 and TRBJ1-1; TRBD1 matches 9 bases in the middle. The TCR was taken from a woman in her forties or fifties with alopecia areata. Some clones in this sample may be carry-over from other donors' samples. This specimen consisted of whole blood, obtained in connection with sensitization to the hapten diphenylcyclopropenone (DPC). Here is the DNA: TGTGCCAGCAGCCCGGGACAGGGTGGACCTGAAGCTTTCTTT. The encoded protein is CASSPGQGGPEAFF.